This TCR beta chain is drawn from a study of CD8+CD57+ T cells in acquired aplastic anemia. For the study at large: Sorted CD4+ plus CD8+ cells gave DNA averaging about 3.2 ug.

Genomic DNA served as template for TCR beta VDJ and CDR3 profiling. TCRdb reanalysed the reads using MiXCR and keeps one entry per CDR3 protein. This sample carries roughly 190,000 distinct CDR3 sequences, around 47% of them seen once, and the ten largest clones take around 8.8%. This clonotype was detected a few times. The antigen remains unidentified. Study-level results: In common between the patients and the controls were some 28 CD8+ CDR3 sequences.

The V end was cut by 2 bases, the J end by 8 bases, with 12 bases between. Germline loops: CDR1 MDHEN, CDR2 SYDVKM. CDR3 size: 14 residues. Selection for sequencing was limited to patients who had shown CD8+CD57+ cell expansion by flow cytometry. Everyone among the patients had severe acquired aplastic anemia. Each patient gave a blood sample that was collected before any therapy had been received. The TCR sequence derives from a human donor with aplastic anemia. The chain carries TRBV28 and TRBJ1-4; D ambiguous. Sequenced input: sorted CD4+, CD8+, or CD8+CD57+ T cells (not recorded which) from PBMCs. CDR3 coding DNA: TGTGCCAGCAGTTTACTCGCCAGAGCCGAAAAACTGTTTTTT. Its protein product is CASSLLARAEKLFF.